The sample holds a few counts of the clone carrying this T cell receptor (beta chain). The antigen remains undetermined. Germline CDR1 SGHAT, CDR2 FQNNGV. Trimming stripped 1 base from V and 6 bases from J, with 24 bases between. The CDR3 consists of 18 residues. This record comes from a study of cytomegalovirus exposure and HLA in healthy donors. Findings and limits, study-wide: Donors belonging to an Asian-associated ancestry cluster reportedly showed fewer N-insertions in productive TCRs than the roughly 700-donor mean, according to what a later analysis found. Segments of the TCR beta V type were, in most cases, productive about 87% or about 30% of the time in an earlier analysis. As confirmed in vitro, three CMV-associated chains were specific for CMV antigens. Listed as cytomegalovirus-associated were 170 or so TCR beta chains.

PCR amplification relied on 60 Vbeta primers (plus 13 Jbeta primers). The table came from immunoSEQ multiplex PCR; TCRdb's copy has only in-frame clones and leaves some out. The sample records about 180,000 clones, roughly 85% being singletons. Sequencing was performed on PBMCs. The gene calls are TRBV11-2 and TRBJ1-1; no clear D. The sequence was collected from a man between 40 and 49 years old in good health and CMV-seropositive. CDR3 protein: CASSLGSGQVAQYPEAFF. In nucleotides, the CDR3 is TGTGCCAGCAGCTTAGGCAGTGGGCAAGTTGCCCAGTATCCTGAAGCTTTCTTT.